Sequencing of this T cell receptor beta chain was carried out in a study of OX40 agonist ivuxolimab in advanced cancers. Study summary: At doses from 0.01 to 10 mg/kg, patients were given intravenous ivuxolimab every 2 weeks. Study conclusions and caveats: Both CD4+ and CD8+ T cell populations in blood had undergone clonal expansion by week 6 at 0.1 to 3.0 mg/kg. Among the least clonally expanded were partial responders at 0.1-3.0 mg/kg.

Per the germline V gene, CDR1 is MNHNS and CDR2 is SASEGT. This CDR3 region has 14 residues. Germline trimming cut 3 bases from V and 3 bases from J; bases unmatched to any gene: 4. TCRdb's table, derived via immunoSEQ multiplex PCR, lists solely in-frame clones and lacks some. This table has tens of thousands of clones, roughly 84% appearing once. Notes on this clone: The antigen is not known.

The receptor's source is an adult with an advanced solid tumor such as melanoma, head and neck, liver or kidney cancer. The V gene is TRBV6-1, the J gene TRBJ2-7, with TRBD1 identical over 8 bases. The sequencing here drew on CD4+ or CD8+ T cells sorted from blood, taken in a trial of the OX40 agonist ivuxolimab. The CDR3 loop is CASSERTGNYEQYF. Written as DNA, the CDR3 is TGTGCCAGCAGTGAGAGGACAGGGAACTACGAGCAGTACTTC.